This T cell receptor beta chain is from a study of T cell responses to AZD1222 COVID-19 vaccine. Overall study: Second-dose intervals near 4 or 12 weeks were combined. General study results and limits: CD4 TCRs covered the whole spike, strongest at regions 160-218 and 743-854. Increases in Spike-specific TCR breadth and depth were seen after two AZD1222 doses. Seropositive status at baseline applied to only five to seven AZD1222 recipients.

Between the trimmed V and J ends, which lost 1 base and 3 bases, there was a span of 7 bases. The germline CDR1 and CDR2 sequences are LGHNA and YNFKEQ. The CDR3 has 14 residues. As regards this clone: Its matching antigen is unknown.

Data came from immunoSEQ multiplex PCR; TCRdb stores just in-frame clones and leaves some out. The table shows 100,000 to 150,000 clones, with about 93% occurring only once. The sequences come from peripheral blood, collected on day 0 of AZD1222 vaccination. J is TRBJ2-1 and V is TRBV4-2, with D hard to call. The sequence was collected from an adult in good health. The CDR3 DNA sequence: TGTGCCAGCAGCCAAGTGGGCAACTACAATGAGCAGTTCTTC. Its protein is CASSQVGNYNEQFF.